Each of the 26 T cell receptor beta chains below was sequenced from the same sample in a study of cytomegalovirus exposure and HLA in healthy donors. Profiling relied on immunoSEQ multiplex PCR, and the TCRdb table lists in-frame clones only, not all of them. The table shows under 100,000 clones, with approximately 96% occurring only once. Material: PBMCs. These receptors were collected from a man aged 18 to 30 in good health and CMV-seronegative.

The rearrangement joins TRBV7-2 to TRBJ2-7; a possible D gene is TRBD2 (6 bases). CDR3 length: 15 amino acids. CDR1 and CDR2 (germline): SGHTA, FQGNSA. Between the trimmed V and J ends, which lost 6 bases and 5 bases, there was a span of 20 bases. CDR3 region: CASRLPDLGTHEQYF. The CDR3 DNA reads TGTGCCAGCAGGCTTCCTGACTTGGGGACTCACGAGCAGTACTTC. The complete variable domain, with remaining parts taken from reference TRBV7-2 and TRBJ2-7, reads GAGVSQSPSNKVTEKGKDVELRCDPISGHTALYWYRQSLGQGLEFLIYFQGNSAPDKSGLPSDRFSAERTGGSVSTLTIQRTQQEDSAVYLCASRLPDLGTHEQYFGPGTRLTVT.

The rearrangement links TRBV29-1 to TRBJ2-6, with D possibly TRBD1 on 5 matching bases. V shed 6 bases and J shed 0 bases, with 12 bases lying between them. Germline V lookup: CDR1 SQVTM, CDR2 ANQGSEA. CDR3 size: 15 residues. The DNA for the CDR3 is TGCAGCGTCCCTAGAGACAGCTCTGGGGCCAACGTCCTGACTTTC. This codes for CSVPRDSSGANVLTF.

This rearrangement joins TRBV5-6 to TRBJ2-7; 11 positions match TRBD2. In germline, CDR1 is SGHDT, CDR2 YYEEEE. This CDR3 region has 16 residues. The J segment lost 2 bases and the V segment lost 3 bases, leaving 7 bases of the junction unmatched. CDR3 bases: TGTGCCAGCAGCTCTACTAGCGGGAGCTCTGCCTACGAGCAGTACGTC. The encoded protein is CASSSTSGSSAYEQYV.

The CDR3: CSVEPRVPYGYTF. CDR3 in DNA: TGCAGCGTTGAACCCAGGGTACCATACGGCTACACCTTC. This chain joins TRBV29-1 and TRBJ1-2, with D maybe TRBD1 (5 bases). V gave up 2 bases and J gave up 8 bases, with 15 bases separating them. From germline, CDR1 is SQVTM and CDR2 ANQGSEA. This CDR3 has 13 residues.

This sequence joins TRBV2 and TRBJ1-4; the D is unclear. CDR1 is SNHLY, CDR2 FYNNEI, per germline. The CDR3 is made up of 14 amino acids. Trimming cost V 8 bases and J 0 bases, with 10 bases left between them. The CDR3 DNA is TGTGCCAGCGGGTTAGCCTCAACTAATGAAAAACTGTTTTTT. Amino acid sequence: CASGLASTNEKLFF.

The chain carries TRBV13 and TRBJ2-1; 8 bases are shared with TRBD1. Germline V gives CDR1 PRHDT, CDR2 FYEKMQ (reference sequence). There are 13 residues in the CDR3. V trimming: 5 bases; J trimming: 6 bases; junction bases outside the gene matches: 3. The CDR3 DNA reads TGTGCCAGCAGCGATACAGGGGGCAATGAGCAGTTCTTC. It specifies CASSDTGGNEQFF.

The chain employs TRBV7-2 and TRBJ2-1, with TRBD2 identical over 8 bases. The germline V gene encodes CDR1 SGHTA and CDR2 FQGNSA. The CDR3 is 17 amino acids. V shed 5 bases, J shed 9 bases, and the junction held 18 bases outside the gene matches. The CDR3 here is CASSLREGGRVYGEQFF. DNA of the CDR3: TGTGCCAGCAGCCTCCGGGAGGGAGGGCGTGTTTATGGTGAGCAGTTCTTC.

The chain links TRBV7-6 to TRBJ1-5; 10 nucleotides line up with TRBD1. Germline CDR1 is SGHVS and CDR2 is FNYEAQ. Trimming removed 5 bases from V and 2 bases from J; junction bases left unmatched: 12. The CDR3 totals 18 residues. The DNA of the CDR3 is TGTGCCAGCAGCGAGGGACAGGGGAGTTTGGTTGGCAATCAGCCCCAGCATTTT. It codes for CASSEGQGSLVGNQPQHF. Combining the CDR3 with reference TRBV7-6 and TRBJ1-5 gives the whole variable domain GAGVSQSPRYKVTKRGQDVALRCDPISGHVSLYWYRQALGQGPEFLTYFNYEAQQDKSGLPNDRFSAERPEGSISTLTIQRTEQRDSAMYRCASSEGQGSLVGNQPQHFGDGTRLSIL.

V and J are TRBV11-3 and TRBJ2-7, with 12 bases fitting TRBD2. The CDR3 length is 16 residues. Germline CDR1 and CDR2: SGHNT and YENEEA. The CDR3 DNA reads as TGTGCCAGCAGCTTAGTCATTTGCGAACTAGCGGGAGGATGCGGCGTC. Protein product: CASSLVICELAGGCGV.

Only one count was recorded for this clone. J is TRBJ2-7 and V is TRBV27; 7 nucleotides align to TRBD1. The V gene's germline CDR1 is MNHEY and CDR2 SMNVEV (reference sequence). The CDR3 is 19 residues long. V lost 6 bases and J lost 0; bases outside the gene matches: 20. CDR3 sequence: CASRPPTGYVPESSYEQYV. The CDR3 bases are TGTGCCAGCAGGCCCCCGACAGGGTATGTCCCCGAAAGCTCCTACGAGCAGTACGTC.

The chain has TRBV5-1 and TRBJ1-1, with a weak D call TRBD1 (6 bases). Germline lookup yields CDR1 SGHRS and CDR2 YFSETQ. The CDR3 is 13 amino acids. Trimming removed 1 base at V and 7 bases at J, with 11 bases between. This chain's CDR3 is CASSLTGGLEAFF. The CDR3 DNA sequence: TGCGCCAGCAGCTTGACCGGGGGGCTTGAAGCTTTCTTT.

This clone was counted between two and nine times. The chain is built from TRBV5-1 and TRBJ2-2; a possible D gene is TRBD2 (6 bases). The CDR3 totals 15 residues. In germline, CDR1 is SGHRS, CDR2 YFSETQ. Deletions cut 4 bases from V and 4 bases from J, with 14 bases between. The CDR3 protein is CASSLIGGSTGELFF. CDR3 in DNA: TGCGCCAGCAGCCTCATCGGGGGATCCACCGGGGAGCTGTTTTTT.

The V call is TRBV18, the J call TRBJ1-4; D not resolved. The CDR3 sequence is 15 residues long. Germline assignment: CDR1 KGHSH and CDR2 LQKENI. V was shortened by 3 bases and J by 0 bases, with 8 bases between the two germline ends. CDR3 in amino acids: CASSPGPATNEKLFF. CDR3 in DNA: TGTGCCAGCTCACCGGGCCCTGCAACTAATGAAAAACTGTTTTTT.

V usage is TRBV19 and J usage is TRBJ2-5; D unclear. V was shortened by 0 bases and J by 5 bases, with 7 bases between the two germline ends. In germline, CDR1 is LNHDA, CDR2 SQIVND (reference sequence). The CDR3 consists of 13 residues. CDR3 protein: CASSIDSGETQYF. CDR3 nucleotides: TGTGCCAGTAGTATAGATTCCGGGGAGACCCAGTACTTC.

The rearrangement joins TRBV14 to TRBJ1-2; possibly TRBD1 for D (5 bases). CDR1 is SGHDN and CDR2 is FVKESK in the germline V gene. The CDR3 covers 13 residues. The V and J ends lost 1 base and 4 bases respectively, with 7 bases between them. DNA of the CDR3: TGTGCCAGCAGCCAAGCACAGGTCTATGGCTACACCTTC. It encodes CASSQAQVYGYTF. Full variable domain (outside the CDR3, taken from reference TRBV14 and TRBJ1-2): EAGVTQFPSHSVIEKGQTVTLRCDPISGHDNLYWYRRVMGKEIKFLLHFVKESKQDESGMPNNRFLAERTGGTYSTLKVQPAELEDSGVYFCASSQAQVYGYTFGSGTRLTVV.

The V gene is TRBV28, the J gene TRBJ2-7; 8 bases agree with TRBD1. The germline V gene encodes CDR1 MDHEN and CDR2 SYDVKM. The CDR3 has 15 amino acids. The V segment lost 6 bases and the J segment 3 bases; nucleotides outside the gene matches: 10. The CDR3 protein is CASSRTQGVYYEQYF. As DNA, the CDR3 is TGTGCCAGCAGCCGGACACAGGGGGTCTACTACGAGCAGTACTTC. Full variable domain (remainder filled in from reference TRBV28 and TRBJ2-7): DVKVTQSSRYLVKRTGEKVFLECVQDMDHENMFWYRQDPGLGLRLIYFSYDVKMKEKGDIPEGYSVSREKKERFSLILESASTNQTSMYLCASSRTQGVYYEQYFGPGTRLTVT.

This sequence joins TRBV27 and TRBJ2-1; TRBD2 agrees at 11 bases. The trim removed 7 bases at V and 0 bases at J, leaving 8 bases unmatched. The germline V gene has CDR1 MNHEY and CDR2 SMNVEV (reference sequence). The CDR3 covers 17 residues. The CDR3 is CASILAGGPSSYNEQFF. The CDR3 DNA is TGTGCCAGCATCCTAGCGGGAGGCCCAAGCTCCTACAATGAGCAGTTCTTC.

The CDR3 nucleotides read TGTGCCATCAGTGAGACTAGCGGGAGATCGGCGGATACGCAGTATTTT. Translating gives CAISETSGRSADTQYF. The chain links TRBV10-3 to TRBJ2-3, with 11 bases fitting TRBD2. The trim removed 2 bases at V and 6 bases at J, leaving 7 bases unmatched. In germline, CDR1 is ENHRY, CDR2 SYGVKD. The CDR3 runs 16 residues.

This rearrangement joins TRBV10-3 to TRBJ1-5; TRBD1 matches 7 bases. The V and J ends lost 0 bases and 1 base, in that order; junction bases with no gene match: 9. This CDR3 comprises 18 residues. Germline V lookup: CDR1 ENHRY, CDR2 SYGVKD. The CDR3 coding sequence is TGTGCCATCAGTGAGTCGGGGATACCGGGACAGAGCAATCAGCCCCAGCATTTT. Its translation is CAISESGIPGQSNQPQHF.

The chain recombines TRBV4-2 with TRBJ1-3; no definite D call. The CDR3 contains 16 residues. V lost 0 bases, J lost 0 bases, and 9 bases lay in between. Looked up from germline, CDR1 is LGHNA and CDR2 is YNFKEQ. The CDR3 DNA sequence: TGTGCCAGCAGCCAAGACGGGATTTTCTCTGGAAACACCATATATTTT. Translation: CASSQDGIFSGNTIYF.

The chain recombines TRBV9 with TRBJ2-3; TRBD1 matches at 9 bases. V dropped 0 bases and J dropped 6; count of bases not matched to a gene: 8. CDR3 length: 16 amino acids. Germline V gene data show CDR1 as SGDLS and CDR2 as YYNGEE. CDR3 region: CASSVAPGTGTDTQYF. In nucleotides, the CDR3 is TGTGCCAGCAGCGTAGCTCCGGGGACAGGGACCGATACGCAGTATTTT. Together with reference TRBV9 and TRBJ2-3, the CDR3 gives the full variable domain: DSGVTQTPKHLITATGQRVTLRCSPRSGDLSVYWYQQSLDQGLQFLIQYYNGEERAKGNILERFSAQQFPDLHSELNLSSLELGDSALYFCASSVAPGTGTDTQYFGPGTRLTVL.

The rearrangement uses TRBV6-5 and TRBJ2-4; tentatively, D is TRBD1 (5 bases). Germline CDR1 reads MNHEY; CDR2 reads SVGAGI. CDR3 size: 14 residues. V was trimmed by 7 bases and J by 6 bases, leaving 16 bases between them. The CDR3 is CASNPRAGRNIQYF. The DNA for the CDR3 is TGTGCCAGCAACCCCAGGGCAGGGCGAAACATTCAGTACTTC.

The chain combines TRBV2 with TRBJ1-3; 8 nucleotides match TRBD1. The CDR3 contains 16 residues. The germline CDR1 and CDR2 sequences are SNHLY and FYNNEI. Germline trimming cut 4 bases from V and 4 bases from J; bases unmatched to any gene: 9. The CDR3 DNA sequence: TGTGCCAGCAGTGTTGCGCAGGGGGCTAGGGGAAACACCATATATTTT. Protein product: CASSVAQGARGNTIYF.

V gene TRBV18 combines with J gene TRBJ1-5, with TRBD1 matching over 11 bases. The CDR3 is made up of 18 amino acids. Germline V gene sequence: CDR1 KGHSH, CDR2 LQKENI. V shed 3 bases and J 5 bases; nucleotides not matched to a gene: 12. The CDR3 DNA reads as TGTGCCAGCTCACCCCGGACAGGGGGCGCTCAAGGGGATCAGCCCCAGCATTTT. Protein sequence: CASSPRTGGAQGDQPQHF.

The chain combines TRBV2 with TRBJ2-3; 9 bases fit TRBD1. CDR3 size: 16 residues. Germline lookup yields CDR1 SNHLY and CDR2 FYNNEI. V shed 9 bases and J 0 bases; nucleotides not matched to a gene: 10. CDR3 sequence reads: CARTSGQGFSTDTQYF. The CDR3 coding sequence is TGTGCCAGAACATCGGGACAGGGTTTTAGCACAGATACGCAGTATTTT. Full variable domain (outside the CDR3, taken from reference TRBV2 and TRBJ2-3): EPEVTQTPSHQVTQMGQEVILRCVPISNHLYFYWYRQILGQKVEFLVSFYNNEISEKSEIFDDQFSVERPDGSNFTLKIRSTKLEDSAMYFCARTSGQGFSTDTQYFGPGTRLTVL.

V is TRBV11-2 and J is TRBJ2-5; 7 bases map to TRBD2. CDR3 size: 15 residues. The V gene end was trimmed by 5 bases and the J gene end by 5 bases; junction bases not matched to a gene: 11. In germline, CDR1 is SGHAT, CDR2 FQNNGV. CDR3 loop: CASSVTGRLGETQYF. The CDR3 region has the DNA TGTGCCAGCAGCGTGACCGGGAGGCTAGGTGAGACCCAGTACTTC.